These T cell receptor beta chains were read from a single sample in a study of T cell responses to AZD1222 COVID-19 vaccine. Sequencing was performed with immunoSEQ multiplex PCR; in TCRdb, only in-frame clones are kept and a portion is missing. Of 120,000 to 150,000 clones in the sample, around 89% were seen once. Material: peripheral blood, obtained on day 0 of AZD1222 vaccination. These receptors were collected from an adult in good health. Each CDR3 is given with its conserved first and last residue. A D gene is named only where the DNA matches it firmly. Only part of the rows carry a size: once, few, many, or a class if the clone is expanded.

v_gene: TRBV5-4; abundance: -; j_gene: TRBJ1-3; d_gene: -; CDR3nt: TGTGCCAGCAGCTCAGGAGGACGTAACTCTGGAAACACCATATATTTT; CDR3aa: CASSSGGRNSGNTIYF
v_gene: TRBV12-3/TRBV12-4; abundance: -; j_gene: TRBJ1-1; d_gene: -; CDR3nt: TGTGCCAGCAGTTTGCAGGGGAACACTGAAGCTTTCTTT; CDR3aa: CASSLQGNTEAFF
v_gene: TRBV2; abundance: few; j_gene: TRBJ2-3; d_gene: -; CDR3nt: TGTGCCAGCAGTGAATTAAGCAATACGCAGTATTTT; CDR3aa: CASSELSNTQYF
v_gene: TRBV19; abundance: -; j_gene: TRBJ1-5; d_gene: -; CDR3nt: TGTGCCAGTAGTAGCCGGGGAATCCAGCCCCAGCATTTT; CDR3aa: CASSSRGIQPQHF
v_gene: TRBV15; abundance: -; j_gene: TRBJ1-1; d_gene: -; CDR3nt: TGTGCCACCAGCAGGGCTCAATCCACAGGGACGAACACTGAAGCTTTCTTT; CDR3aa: CATSRAQSTGTNTEAFF
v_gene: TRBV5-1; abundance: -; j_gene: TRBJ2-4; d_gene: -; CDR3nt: TGCGCCAGCAGCTTGGAGCCCGGCTCTGGGGGCATTCAGTACTTC; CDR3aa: CASSLEPGSGGIQYF
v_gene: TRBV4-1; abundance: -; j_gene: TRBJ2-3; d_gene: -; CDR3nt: TGCGCCAGCAGCCAAGCCGGGGTAGATACGCAGTATTTT; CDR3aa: CASSQAGVDTQYF
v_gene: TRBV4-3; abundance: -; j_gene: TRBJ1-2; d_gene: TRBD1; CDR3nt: TGCGCCAGCAGCCAAGATCGGACAGGGATTTATGGCTACACCTTC; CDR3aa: CASSQDRTGIYGYTF
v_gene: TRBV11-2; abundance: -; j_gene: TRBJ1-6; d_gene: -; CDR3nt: TGTGCCAGCAGCCCCCAACTTGGATCACCCCTCCACTTT; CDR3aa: CASSPQLGSPLHF
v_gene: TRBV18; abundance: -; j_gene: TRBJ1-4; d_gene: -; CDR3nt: TGTGCCAGCTCACCACGAGAAGGGGTCAATGAAAAACTGTTTTTT; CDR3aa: CASSPREGVNEKLFF
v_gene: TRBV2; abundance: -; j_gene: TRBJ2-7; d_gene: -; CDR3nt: TGTGCCAGCAGTGAAAAGGGTACTACCTACGAGCAGTACTTC; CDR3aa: CASSEKGTTYEQYF
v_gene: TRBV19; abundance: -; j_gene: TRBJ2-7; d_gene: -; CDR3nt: TGTGCCAGTAGTCAAGAAGGGGTCTCCTACGAGCAGTACTTC; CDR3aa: CASSQEGVSYEQYF
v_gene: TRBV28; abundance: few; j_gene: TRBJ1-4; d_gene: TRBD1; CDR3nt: TGTGCCAGTCGGACAGGGGGATATGAAAAACTGTTTTTT; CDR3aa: CASRTGGYEKLFF
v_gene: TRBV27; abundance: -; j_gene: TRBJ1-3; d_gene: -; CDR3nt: TGTGCCAGCAGTTCCGGCCCCGGCTCTGGAAACACCATATATTTT; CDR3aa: CASSSGPGSGNTIYF
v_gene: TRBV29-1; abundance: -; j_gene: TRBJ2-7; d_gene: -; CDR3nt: TGCAGCGTTGTGAACACAGTAACCTACGAGCAGTACTTC; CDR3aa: CSVVNTVTYEQYF
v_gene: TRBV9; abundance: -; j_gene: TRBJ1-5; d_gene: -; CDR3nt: TGTGCCAGCAGCGTAGGTCCATCCGGGCAGCCCCAGCATTTT; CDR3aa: CASSVGPSGQPQHF
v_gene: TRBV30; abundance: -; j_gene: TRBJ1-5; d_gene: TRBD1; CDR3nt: TGTGCCTGGAGACCGGGGTACAGGGGGAAAAATCAGCCCCAGCATTTT; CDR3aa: CAWRPGYRGKNQPQHF
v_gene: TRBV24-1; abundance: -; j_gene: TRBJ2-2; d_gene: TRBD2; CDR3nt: TGTGCCACCAGCCCGTGGGAGGGAAGCACCGGGGAGCTGTTTTTT; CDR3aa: CATSPWEGSTGELFF
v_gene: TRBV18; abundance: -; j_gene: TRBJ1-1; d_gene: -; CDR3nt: TGTGCCAGCTCACCTGAGTCGGGAGTCACTGAAGCTTTCTTT; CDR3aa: CASSPESGVTEAFF
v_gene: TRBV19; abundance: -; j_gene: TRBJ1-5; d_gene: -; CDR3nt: TGTGCCAGTAATTATCGTAGGGAGGGACAGCCCCAGCATTTT; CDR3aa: CASNYRREGQPQHF
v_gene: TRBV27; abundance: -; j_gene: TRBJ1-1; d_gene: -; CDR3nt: TGTGCCAGTCGACCGGGGGGCACGAACACTGAAGCTTTCTTT; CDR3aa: CASRPGGTNTEAFF
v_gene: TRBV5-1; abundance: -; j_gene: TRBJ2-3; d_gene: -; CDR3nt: TGCGCCAGCAGCGGGGAGGTGGGCCCGATCACAGATACGCAGTATTTT; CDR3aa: CASSGEVGPITDTQYF
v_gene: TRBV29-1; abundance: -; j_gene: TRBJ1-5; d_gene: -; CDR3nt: TGCAGCGTGACCACTGGACAGTCCCTCCCGGGTCAGCCCCAGCATTTT; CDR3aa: CSVTTGQSLPGQPQHF
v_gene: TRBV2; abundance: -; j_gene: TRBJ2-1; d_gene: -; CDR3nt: TGTGCCAGCATTCTGACCCAAGGGATAGACAATGAGCAGTTCTTC; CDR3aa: CASILTQGIDNEQFF
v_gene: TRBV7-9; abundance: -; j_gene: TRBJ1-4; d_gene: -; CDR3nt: TGTGCCAGCAGGGGAAACAGGGAAAAACTGTTTTTT; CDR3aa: CASRGNREKLFF
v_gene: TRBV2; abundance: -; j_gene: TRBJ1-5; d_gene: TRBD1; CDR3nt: TGTGCCAGCAGTCGGACAGGTGAATATCAGCCCCAGCATTTT; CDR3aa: CASSRTGEYQPQHF
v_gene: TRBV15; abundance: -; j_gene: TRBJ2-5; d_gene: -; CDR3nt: TGTGCCACCAGCAGAGATAGAACTTCCAGGACCCAGTACTTC; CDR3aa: CATSRDRTSRTQYF
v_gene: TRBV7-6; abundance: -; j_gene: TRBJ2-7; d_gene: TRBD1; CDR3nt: TGTGCCAGCAGCTTAAGACAGGGCGTCCACGAGCAGTACTTC; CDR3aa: CASSLRQGVHEQYF
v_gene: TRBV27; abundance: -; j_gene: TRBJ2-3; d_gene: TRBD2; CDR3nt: TGTGCCAGCAGTTTAGCTAGCGGGAGTGGGTTAAGAGATACGCAGTATTTT; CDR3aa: CASSLASGSGLRDTQYF
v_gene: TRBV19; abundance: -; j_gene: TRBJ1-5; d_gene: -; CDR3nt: TGTGCCAGTAGTATCCCAGGGGCAAGCAATCAGCCCCAGCATTTT; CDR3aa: CASSIPGASNQPQHF
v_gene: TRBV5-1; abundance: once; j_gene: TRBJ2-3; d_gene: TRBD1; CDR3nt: TGCGCCAGTCGGACAGGGGCGGGAGATACGCAGTATTTT; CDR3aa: CASRTGAGDTQYF
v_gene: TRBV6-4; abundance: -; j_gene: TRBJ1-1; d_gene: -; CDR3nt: TGTGCCAGCAGTAGGGTGTCGGGGAGAGGGTCGGTCACTGAAGCTTTCTTT; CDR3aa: CASSRVSGRGSVTEAFF
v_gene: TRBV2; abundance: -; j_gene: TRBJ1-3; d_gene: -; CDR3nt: TGTGCCAGCAGAGATACAGGAGGAAACACCATATATTTT; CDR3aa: CASRDTGGNTIYF
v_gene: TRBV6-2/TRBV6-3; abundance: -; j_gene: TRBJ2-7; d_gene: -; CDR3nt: TGTGCCAGCAGTACAACCCGCCCCGGAGTCGGCAGGGACTTCTCCGAGCAGTACTTC; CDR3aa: CASSTTRPGVGRDFSEQYF
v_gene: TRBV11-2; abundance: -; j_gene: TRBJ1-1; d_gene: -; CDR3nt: TGTGCCAGCAGCTTACGATTCGTACAGGGTGGGGGAGGCACTGAAGCTTTCTTT; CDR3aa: CASSLRFVQGGGGTEAFF
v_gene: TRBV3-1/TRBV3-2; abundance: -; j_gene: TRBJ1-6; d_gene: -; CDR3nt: TGTGCCAGCAGCCCGGGGATCTTCTATAATTCACCCCTCCACTTT; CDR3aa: CASSPGIFYNSPLHF
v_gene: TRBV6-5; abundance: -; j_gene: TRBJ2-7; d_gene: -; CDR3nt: TGTGCCAGCAGTTACGATCGCAGAACCTACGAGCAGTACTTC; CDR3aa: CASSYDRRTYEQYF
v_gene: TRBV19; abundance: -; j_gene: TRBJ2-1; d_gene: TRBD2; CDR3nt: TGTGCCAGTAGTATGCCCTGCGGGGGGCCTTGCAATGAGCAGTTCTTC; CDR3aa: CASSMPCGGPCNEQFF
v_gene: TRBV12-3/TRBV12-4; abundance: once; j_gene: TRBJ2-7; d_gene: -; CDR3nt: TGTGCCAGCAGTTTAGATCACTACGAGCAGTACTTC; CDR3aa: CASSLDHYEQYF
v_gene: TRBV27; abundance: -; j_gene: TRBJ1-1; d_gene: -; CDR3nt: TGTGCCAGCTGGCACAGAAGGAACACTGAAGCTTTCTTT; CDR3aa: CASWHRRNTEAFF
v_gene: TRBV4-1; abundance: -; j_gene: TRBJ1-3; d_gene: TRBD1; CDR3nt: TGCGCCAGCAGCCCCGACAGGGGCGCCCGTTCTGGAAACACCATATATTTT; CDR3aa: CASSPDRGARSGNTIYF
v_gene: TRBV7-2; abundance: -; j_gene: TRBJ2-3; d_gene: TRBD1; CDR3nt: TGTGCCAGCAGCTTTTTGGGACAGCCCACAGATACGCAGTATTTT; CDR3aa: CASSFLGQPTDTQYF
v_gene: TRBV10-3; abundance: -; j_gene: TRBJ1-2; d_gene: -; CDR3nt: TGTGCCATCAGTGAGTCCGACAATCCTGGCTACACCTTC; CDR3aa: CAISESDNPGYTF
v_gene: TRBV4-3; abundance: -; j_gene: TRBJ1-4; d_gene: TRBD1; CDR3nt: TGCGCCAGCAGCCAAGGTGTGGACAGGGAGAGAAAACTGTTTTTT; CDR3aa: CASSQGVDRERKLFF